This T cell receptor beta chain was retrieved from a study of cytomegalovirus exposure and HLA in healthy donors. General study findings and limits: A later analysis reportedly found that, within productive TCRs, an Asian-associated ancestry cluster had fewer N-insertions than the mean observed across the approximately 690 donors.

Notes on this clone: Its antigen is as yet unknown.

The CDR3 sequence is 15 residues long. V gave up 3 bases and J gave up 10 bases, with 19 bases separating them. The germline gives CDR1 MNHNS, CDR2 SASEGT. 13 Jbeta primers and 60 Vbeta primers were used for the PCR. This table comes from immunoSEQ multiplex PCR, and its TCRdb copy is limited to in-frame clones, with some not included. The top ten clones hold 2.6% of a sample with roughly 200,000 clones, approximately 70% of them seen once. This clonotype originated in a man aged 35 to 55 in good health and CMV-seropositive. The chain couples TRBV6-1 to TRBJ2-1, with D maybe TRBD2 (5 bases). Sequenced input: PBMCs. The CDR3 loop reads CASSEPNFSGWEQFF. The CDR3 DNA is TGTGCCAGCAGTGAGCCGAATTTTTCGGGGTGGGAGCAGTTCTTC.